The sequence of this TCR beta chain was determined in a study of beta chain features in type 1 diabetes. Expressed TCRB transcripts were sequenced because the entire RNA isolate underwent reverse transcription. Repertoires were generated with immunoSEQ multiplex PCR, while TCRdb's copy carries only in-frame clones and drops some. The sample shows roughly 41,000 clones, approximately 50% of them seen only once. Germline V gives CDR1 SQVTM, CDR2 ANQGSEA. The CDR3 runs 13 residues. Trimming cost V 3 bases and J 4 bases; bases outside gene matches: 5. On this clone itself: Its antigen remains unidentified.

Findings of the study overall: When Type 1 diabetes patients were examined, their TCRB CDR3s proved moderately but significantly shorter in all four CD4+ subsets. Within the patient group, naive, central memory and Treg TCRB repertoires appeared more similar to each other than within healthy donors.

Sequenced material: central memory CD4+ T cells from blood. The rearrangement joins TRBV29-1 to TRBJ1-2; 7 bases match TRBD1. The sequence was collected from a woman aged 18-29 years in good health. Here the CDR3 reads CSVDVDRAYGYTF. The CDR3 DNA reads as TGCAGCGTTGATGTCGACAGGGCCTATGGCTACACCTTC.